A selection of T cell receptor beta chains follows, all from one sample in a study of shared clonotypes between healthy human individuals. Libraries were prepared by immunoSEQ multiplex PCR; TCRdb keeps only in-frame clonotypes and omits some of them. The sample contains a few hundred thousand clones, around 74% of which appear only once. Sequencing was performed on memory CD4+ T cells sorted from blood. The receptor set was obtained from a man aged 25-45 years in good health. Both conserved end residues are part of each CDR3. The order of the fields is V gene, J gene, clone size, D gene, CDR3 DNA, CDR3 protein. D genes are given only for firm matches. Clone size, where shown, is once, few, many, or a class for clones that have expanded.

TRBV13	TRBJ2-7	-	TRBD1	TGTGCCAGCAGCTCTACGCGACAGGGAATAGGAGACGAGCAGTACTTC	CASSSTRQGIGDEQYF
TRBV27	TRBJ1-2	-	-	TGTGCCAGCAGTTTGTGGGGCAACTATGGCTACACCTTC	CASSLWGNYGYTF
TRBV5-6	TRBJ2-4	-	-	TGTGCCAGCAGCTCCTACGGGGCCAAAAACATTCAGTACTTC	CASSSYGAKNIQYF
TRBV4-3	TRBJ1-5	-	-	TGCGCCAGCAGCCAAGACAGGTCCGTTCAGCCCCAGCATTTT	CASSQDRSVQPQHF
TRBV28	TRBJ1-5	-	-	TGTGCCAGCATTTCCGGCAATCAGCCCCAGCATTTT	CASISGNQPQHF
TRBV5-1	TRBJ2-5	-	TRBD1	TGCGCCAGCAGCCTCGGGACAGGGAAAGAGACCCAGTACTTC	CASSLGTGKETQYF
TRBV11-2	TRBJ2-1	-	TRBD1	TGTGCCAGCAGCCAGCAGTTGGGGACAGGGGCCCTGGGGCAGTTCTTC	CASSQQLGTGALGQFF
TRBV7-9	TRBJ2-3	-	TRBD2	TGTGCCAGCAGCTACCTAGCGGGAGTTGGAGATACGCAGTATTTT	CASSYLAGVGDTQYF
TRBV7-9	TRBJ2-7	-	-	TGTGCCAGCAGCGTGGACACCGCCTACGAGCAGTACTTC	CASSVDTAYEQYF
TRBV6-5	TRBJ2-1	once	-	TGTGCCAGCACTACCGACCAGTACAATGAGCAGTTCTTC	CASTTDQYNEQFF
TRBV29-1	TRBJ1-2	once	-	TGCAGCGTTGAAGATAGGCCATGGGAGGGCTTCTTCTATGGCTACACCTTC	CSVEDRPWEGFFYGYTF
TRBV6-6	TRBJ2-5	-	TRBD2	TGTGCCGGGAGTGGGACTACCCAAGAGACCCAGTACTTC	CAGSGTTQETQYF
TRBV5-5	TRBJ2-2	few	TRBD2	TGTGCCAGCAGGTCCCGGGAGGGCCCTCGCGCCGGGGAGCTGTTTTTT	CASRSREGPRAGELFF
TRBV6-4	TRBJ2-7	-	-	TGTGCCAGCCCGAGGAACGGGGATGAGCAGTACTTC	CASPRNGDEQYF
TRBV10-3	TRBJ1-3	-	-	TGTGCGATCGCGAGCTCTGGAAACACCATATATTTT	CAIASSGNTIYF
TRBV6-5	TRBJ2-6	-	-	TGTGCCAGCACCTCCAGGGCCCTCGGGGCCAACGTCCTGACTTTC	CASTSRALGANVLTF
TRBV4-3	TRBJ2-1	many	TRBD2	TGCGCCAGCAGCCAAGACGGTCGGGGAGGGGAGCAGTTCTTC	CASSQDGRGGEQFF
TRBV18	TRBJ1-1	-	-	TGTGCCAGCTCTCTCTCTTCTCGGGACACTGAAGCTTTCTTT	CASSLSSRDTEAFF
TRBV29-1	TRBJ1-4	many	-	TGCAGCGTTGAAGATCGGGAGGAAAAACTGTTTTTT	CSVEDREEKLFF
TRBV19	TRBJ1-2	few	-	TGTGCCAGTAGTACCTCCCTCGTTGGGGCGCCCTATGGCTACACCTTC	CASSTSLVGAPYGYTF
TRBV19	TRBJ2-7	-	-	TGTGCCAGTAGTATCACAGGGCTAGCCTACGAGCAGTACTTC	CASSITGLAYEQYF
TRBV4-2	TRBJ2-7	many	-	TGTGCCAGCAGCCAAGATCTGGGGTTACGGGACTACGAGCAGTACTTC	CASSQDLGLRDYEQYF
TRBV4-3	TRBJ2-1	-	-	TGCGCCAGCAGCCAAGAACCGGGATCTGTGTACAATGAGCAGTTCTTC	CASSQEPGSVYNEQFF
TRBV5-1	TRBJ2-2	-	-	TGCGCCAGCAGTTCTAAGACAGCTACCGGGGAGCTGTTTTTT	CASSSKTATGELFF
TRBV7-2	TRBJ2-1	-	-	TGTGCCAGCAGCTTAATCAGGGAAAATGAGCAGTTCTTC	CASSLIRENEQFF
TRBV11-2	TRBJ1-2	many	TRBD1	TGTGCCAGCAGCTTATACAGGGGTTATGGCTACACCTTC	CASSLYRGYGYTF
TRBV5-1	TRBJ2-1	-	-	TGCGCCAGCAGCCAAGATGGGGCGGGCCCAAATAATGAGCAGTTCTTC	CASSQDGAGPNNEQFF
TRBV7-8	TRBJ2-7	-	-	TGTGCCAGCAGCCAAGCTTACGGAAGGGGCCGGGACGAGCAGTACTTC	CASSQAYGRGRDEQYF
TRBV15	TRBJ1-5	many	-	TGTGCCACCAGCAGAGGTGTGGGTCAGCCCCAGCATTTT	CATSRGVGQPQHF
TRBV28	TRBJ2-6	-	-	TGTGCCAGCAGTTCACTCGCTGGGGCCAACGTCCTGACTTTC	CASSSLAGANVLTF
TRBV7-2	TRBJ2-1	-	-	TGTGCCAGCAGCTTAGCGGCAGGGGTGGATGAGCAGTTCTTC	CASSLAAGVDEQFF
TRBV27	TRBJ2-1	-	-	TGTGCCACCCAAACACTCATTTACAATGAGCAGTTCTTC	CATQTLIYNEQFF
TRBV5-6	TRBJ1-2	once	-	TGTGCCAGCAGCTTGGCCGGTCAGGGGAGAAACTATGGCTACACCTTC	CASSLAGQGRNYGYTF
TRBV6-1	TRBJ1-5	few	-	TGTGCCAGCAGTGCGGACAGCCTCAATAGCAATCAGCCCCAGCATTTT	CASSADSLNSNQPQHF
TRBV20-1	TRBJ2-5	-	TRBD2	TGCAGTGCTGGACTAGGGGAGACCCAGTACTTC	CSAGLGETQYF
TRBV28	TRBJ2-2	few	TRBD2	TGTGCCAGCAGTTTGGCTAGCGGGATGGGCGGGGAGCTGTTTTTT	CASSLASGMGGELFF
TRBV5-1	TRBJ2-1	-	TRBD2	TGCGCCAGCAGCCCCCGGACTAGCGGGAGTGACAATGAGCAGTTCTTC	CASSPRTSGSDNEQFF
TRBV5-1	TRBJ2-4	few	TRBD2	TGCGCCAGCAGCATCGAGGCCCTAGCGGGAGGAGGTGTCAAAAACATTCAGTACTTC	CASSIEALAGGGVKNIQYF
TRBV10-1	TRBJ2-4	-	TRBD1	TGCGCCAACACCACGGACAGGCCACGGGACGGGGCCAAAAACATTCAGTACTTC	CANTTDRPRDGAKNIQYF
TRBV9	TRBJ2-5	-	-	TGTGCCAGCAGCGTATGGGGTTTTCAAGAGACCCAGTACTTC	CASSVWGFQETQYF
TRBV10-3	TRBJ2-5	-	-	TGTGCCATCAAGCCGGGACCATTCCAAGAGACCCAGTACTTC	CAIKPGPFQETQYF
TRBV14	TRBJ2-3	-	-	TGTGCCAGCAGCCAAGATAGGCACAGGATGAGCACAGATACGCAGTATTTT	CASSQDRHRMSTDTQYF
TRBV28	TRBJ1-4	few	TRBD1	TGTGCCAGCTATCGACAGGGACACGAAAAACTGTTTTTT	CASYRQGHEKLFF
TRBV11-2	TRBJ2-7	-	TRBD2	TGTGCCAGCAGCCGGACTAGTGGAATCGTCGGGAGATACGAGCAGTACTTC	CASSRTSGIVGRYEQYF
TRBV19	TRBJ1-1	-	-	TGTGCCAGTAGTATGGCATTCTCGAACACTGAAGCTTTCTTT	CASSMAFSNTEAFF
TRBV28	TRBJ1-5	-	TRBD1	TGTGCCAGCAGTTGGGACAGGCCGAATCAGCCCCAGCATTTT	CASSWDRPNQPQHF
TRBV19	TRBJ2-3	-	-	TGTGCCAGTAGCCCACCCAACACAGATACGCAGTATTTT	CASSPPNTDTQYF
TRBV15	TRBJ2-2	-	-	TGTGCCACCAGCAGAGAAGTGGGTTCTGGGGAGCTGTTTTTT	CATSREVGSGELFF
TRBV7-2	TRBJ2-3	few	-	TGTGCCAGCAGCCCCCCGGGCTCAGATACGCAGTATTTT	CASSPPGSDTQYF
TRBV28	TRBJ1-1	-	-	TGTGCCAGCAGTTTTGAATCCCCTCGGAACACTGAAGCTTTCTTT	CASSFESPRNTEAFF
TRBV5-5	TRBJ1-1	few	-	TGTGCCAGCAGCTTGAATGCCAACCCTCGGACTTTCTTT	CASSLNANPRTFF
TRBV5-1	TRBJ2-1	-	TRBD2	TGCGCCAGCAGCTTGGCCGGGACTAGCGGTTACAATGAGCAGTTCTTC	CASSLAGTSGYNEQFF
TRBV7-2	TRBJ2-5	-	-	TGTGCCAGCAGCCAAGGTGCGGGGAGGCAAGAGACCCAGTACTTC	CASSQGAGRQETQYF
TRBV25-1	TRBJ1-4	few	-	TGTGCCAGCAGTGAAGGAAGTGCAACTAATGAAAAACTGTTTTTT	CASSEGSATNEKLFF
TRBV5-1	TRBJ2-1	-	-	TGCGCCAGCAGCTTGGCCGGCTTCAACAATGAGCAGTTCTTC	CASSLAGFNNEQFF
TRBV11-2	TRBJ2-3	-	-	TGTGCCAGCAGCTTGAGGCTAGCCGTCCTCACGCAGTATTTT	CASSLRLAVLTQYF
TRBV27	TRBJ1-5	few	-	TGTGCCAGCAGTTTTGGTGTGGGGAATCAGCCCCAGCATTTT	CASSFGVGNQPQHF
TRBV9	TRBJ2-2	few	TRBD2	TGTGCCAGCAGCGAAACGGGGGGTCTGGCTTTTAGCACCGGGGAGCTGTTTTTT	CASSETGGLAFSTGELFF